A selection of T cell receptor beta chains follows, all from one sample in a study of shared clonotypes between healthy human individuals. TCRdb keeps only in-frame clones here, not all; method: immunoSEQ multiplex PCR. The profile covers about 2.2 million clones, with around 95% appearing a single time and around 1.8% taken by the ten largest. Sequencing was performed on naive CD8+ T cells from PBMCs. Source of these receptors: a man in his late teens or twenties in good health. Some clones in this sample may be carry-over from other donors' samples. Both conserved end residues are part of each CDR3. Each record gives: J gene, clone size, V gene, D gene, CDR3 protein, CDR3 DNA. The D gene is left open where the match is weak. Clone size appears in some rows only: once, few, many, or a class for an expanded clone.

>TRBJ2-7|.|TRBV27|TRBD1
CASSPSIGTVAYEQYF
TGTGCCAGCAGTCCCTCTATAGGGACAGTAGCCTACGAGCAGTACTTC
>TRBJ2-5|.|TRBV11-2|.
CASSLGETQYF
TGTGCCAGCAGCTTAGGAGAGACCCAGTACTTC
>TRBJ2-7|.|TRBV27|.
CASSSRDKPYEQYF
TGTGCCAGCAGTTCCCGGGACAAGCCCTACGAGCAGTACTTC
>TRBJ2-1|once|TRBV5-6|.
CASSLRLDYNEQFF
TGTGCCAGCAGCTTGCGACTAGATTACAATGAGCAGTTCTTC
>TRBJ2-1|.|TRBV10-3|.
CASSGPVLAGEQFF
TGTGCCTCGTCGGGACCAGTACTAGCAGGAGAGCAGTTCTTC
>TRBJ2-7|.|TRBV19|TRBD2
CASSIGASGPYEQYF
TGTGCCAGTAGTATTGGGGCTAGCGGGCCCTACGAGCAGTACTTC
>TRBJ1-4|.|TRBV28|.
CASSLGAGDSRNEKLFF
TGTGCCAGCAGTTTAGGAGCGGGGGACTCAAGAAATGAAAAACTGTTTTTT
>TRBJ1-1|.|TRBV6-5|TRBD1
CASSYSTRGDTEAFF
TGTGCCAGCAGTTACTCGACCAGGGGGGACACTGAAGCTTTCTTT
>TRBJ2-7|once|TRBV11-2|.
CASAGWQAGSYEQYF
TGTGCCAGCGCGGGGTGGCAGGCGGGTTCCTACGAGCAGTACTTC
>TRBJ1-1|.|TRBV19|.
CASSQDTMNTEAFF
TGTGCCAGTAGTCAGGACACCATGAACACTGAAGCTTTCTTT
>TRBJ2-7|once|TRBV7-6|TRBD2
CASSLASGSYEQYF
TGTGCCAGCAGCTTAGCTAGCGGGAGCTACGAGCAGTACTTC
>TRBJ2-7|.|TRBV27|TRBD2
CASRSGRGWEQYF
TGTGCCAGTCGTAGCGGGAGAGGCTGGGAGCAGTACTTC
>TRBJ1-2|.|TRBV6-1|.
CASSIRAHDYGYTF
TGTGCCAGCAGCATTCGGGCACACGATTATGGCTACACCTTC
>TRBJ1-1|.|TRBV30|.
CAWSPQGTEAFF
TGTGCCTGGAGCCCCCAGGGGACTGAAGCTTTCTTT
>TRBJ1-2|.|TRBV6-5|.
CASSLASINYGYTF
TGTGCCAGCAGCCTCGCATCCATTAACTATGGCTACACCTTC
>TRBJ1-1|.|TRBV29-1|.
CSVAGAGTEAFF
TGCAGCGTTGCGGGTGCCGGGACTGAAGCTTTCTTT
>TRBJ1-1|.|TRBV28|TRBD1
CASSPGQGARNTEAFF
TGTGCCAGCAGTCCTGGACAGGGGGCACGGAACACTGAAGCTTTCTTT
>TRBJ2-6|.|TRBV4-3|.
CASSQDTDRTPGANVLTF
TGCGCCAGCAGCCAAGATACGGACCGGACACCTGGGGCCAACGTCCTGACTTTC
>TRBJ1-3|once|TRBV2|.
CASSDGSHSGNTIYF
TGTGCCAGCAGTGACGGCAGTCACTCTGGAAACACCATATATTTT
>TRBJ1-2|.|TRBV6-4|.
CASSEVDGYTF
TGTGCCAGCAGTGAAGTGGATGGCTACACCTTC
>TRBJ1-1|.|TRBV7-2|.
CASSLALNTEAFF
TGTGCCAGCAGCTTAGCCTTGAACACTGAAGCTTTCTTT
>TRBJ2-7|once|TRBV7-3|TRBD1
CASSLKRTGKYEQYF
TGTGCCAGCAGCTTAAAGCGGACAGGGAAATACGAGCAGTACTTC
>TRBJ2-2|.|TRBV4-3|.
CASSQDPNTGELFF
TGCGCCAGCAGCCAAGATCCCAACACCGGGGAGCTGTTTTTT
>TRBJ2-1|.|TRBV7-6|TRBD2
CASSLLSTSGTNEQFF
TGTGCCAGCAGCTTATTGTCGACTAGCGGGACAAATGAGCAGTTCTTC
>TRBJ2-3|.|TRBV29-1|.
CSVVGDGITDTQYF
TGCAGCGTAGTCGGGGACGGCATCACAGATACGCAGTATTTT
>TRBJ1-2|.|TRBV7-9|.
CASSLGGNGYTF
TGTGCCAGCAGCTTAGGAGGAAATGGCTACACCTTC
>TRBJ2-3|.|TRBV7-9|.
CASSERDVDITDTQYF
TGTGCCAGCAGCGAACGGGACGTCGACATCACAGATACGCAGTATTTT
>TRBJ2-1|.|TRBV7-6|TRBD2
CASSPETSGTYNEQFF
TGTGCCAGCAGCCCCGAGACTAGCGGGACATACAATGAGCAGTTCTTC
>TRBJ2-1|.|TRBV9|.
CASSVGSNEQFF
TGTGCCAGCAGCGTAGGTTCCAATGAGCAGTTCTTC
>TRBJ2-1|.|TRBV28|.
CASAWVDEQFF
TGTGCCAGCGCCTGGGTGGATGAGCAGTTCTTC
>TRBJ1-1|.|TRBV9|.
CASSVVSEGRTEAFF
TGTGCCAGCAGCGTAGTATCAGAGGGGCGCACTGAAGCTTTCTTT
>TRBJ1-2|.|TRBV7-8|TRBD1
CASSRRGQGARGYTF
TGTGCCAGCAGCCGAAGGGGGCAGGGTGCTCGGGGCTACACCTTC
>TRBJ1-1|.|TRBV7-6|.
CASSQYTPNTEAFF
TGTGCCAGCAGCCAGTATACTCCGAACACTGAAGCTTTCTTT
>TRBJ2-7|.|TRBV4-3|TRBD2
CASSQNRSPGLAGDEQYF
TGCGCCAGCAGCCAGAACAGATCTCCGGGACTAGCGGGCGACGAGCAGTACTTC
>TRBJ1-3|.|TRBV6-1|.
CASSEEAPGNTIYF
TGTGCCAGCAGTGAAGAGGCCCCCGGAAACACCATATATTTT
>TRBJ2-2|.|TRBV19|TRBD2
CASSINSGRNTGELFF
TGTGCCAGTAGTATCAATAGCGGGAGGAACACCGGGGAGCTGTTTTTT
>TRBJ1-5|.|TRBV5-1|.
CASSFSGAQPQHF
TGCGCCAGCAGCTTCTCCGGGGCACAGCCCCAGCATTTT
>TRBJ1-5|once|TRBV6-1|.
CASSANNLRISPQHF
TGTGCCAGCAGCGCCAATAACCTCAGAATCTCGCCCCAGCATTTT
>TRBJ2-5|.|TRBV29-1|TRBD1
CSVVDRGLLETQYF
TGCAGCGTTGTGGACAGGGGATTGCTGGAGACCCAGTACTTC
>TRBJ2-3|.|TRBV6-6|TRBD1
CASTLDRTDTQYF
TGTGCCAGCACCTTGGACAGGACAGATACGCAGTATTTT
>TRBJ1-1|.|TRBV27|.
CASSLAHRTEAFF
TGTGCCAGCAGTTTAGCCCATCGAACTGAAGCTTTCTTT
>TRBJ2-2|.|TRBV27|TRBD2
CASSLASGRTGELFF
TGTGCCAGCAGTTTGGCTAGCGGGAGGACCGGGGAGCTGTTTTTT
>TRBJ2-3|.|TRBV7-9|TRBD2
CASSPGLAGDTQYF
TGTGCCAGCAGCCCGGGACTAGCGGGGGATACGCAGTATTTT
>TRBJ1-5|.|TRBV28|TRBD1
CASSPGGSGNQPQHF
TGTGCCAGCAGCCCAGGGGGCTCGGGCAATCAGCCCCAGCATTTT
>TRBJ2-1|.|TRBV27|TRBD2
CATRLADSYNEQFF
TGTGCCACCAGACTAGCGGATTCCTACAATGAGCAGTTCTTC
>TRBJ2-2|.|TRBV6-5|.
CASSYSLATGELFF
TGTGCCAGCAGTTACTCTCTTGCAACCGGGGAGCTGTTTTTT
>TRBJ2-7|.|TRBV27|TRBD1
CASRLTGTGAYEQYF
TGTGCCAGCAGACTCACCGGGACAGGGGCCTACGAGCAGTACTTC
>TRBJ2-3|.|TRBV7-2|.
CASSFWPRTDTQYF
TGTGCCAGCAGCTTTTGGCCCCGCACAGATACGCAGTATTTT
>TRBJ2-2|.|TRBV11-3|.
CASSLGSGVNTGELFF
TGTGCCAGCAGCTTAGGGTCAGGGGTGAACACCGGGGAGCTGTTTTTT
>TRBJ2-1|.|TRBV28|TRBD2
CASSYSGSYNEQFF
TGTGCCAGCAGTTATAGCGGGAGTTACAATGAGCAGTTCTTC
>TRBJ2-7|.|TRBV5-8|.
CASSLPPGTTYEQYF
TGTGCCAGCAGCCTACCTCCCGGAACGACCTACGAGCAGTACTTC
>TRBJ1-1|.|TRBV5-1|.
CASSSPGMTEAFF
TGCGCCAGCAGCTCCCCGGGGATGACTGAAGCTTTCTTT
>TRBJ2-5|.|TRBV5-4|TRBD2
CASRTTGTSGRARETQYF
TGTGCCAGCAGGACCACGGGGACTAGCGGGAGGGCCCGGGAGACCCAGTACTTC
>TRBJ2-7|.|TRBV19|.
CASSPSGLYSEQYF
TGTGCCAGTAGTCCCTCAGGACTATATTCCGAGCAGTACTTC